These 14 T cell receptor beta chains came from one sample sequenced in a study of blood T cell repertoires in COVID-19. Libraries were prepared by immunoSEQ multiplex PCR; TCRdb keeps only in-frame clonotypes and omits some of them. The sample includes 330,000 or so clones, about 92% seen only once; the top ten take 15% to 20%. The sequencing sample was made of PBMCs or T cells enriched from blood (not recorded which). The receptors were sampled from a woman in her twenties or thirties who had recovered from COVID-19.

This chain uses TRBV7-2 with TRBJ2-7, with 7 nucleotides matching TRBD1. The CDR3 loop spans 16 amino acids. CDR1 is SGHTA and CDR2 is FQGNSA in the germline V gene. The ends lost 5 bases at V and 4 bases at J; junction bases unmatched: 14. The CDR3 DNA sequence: TGTGCCAGCAGCCAAAGACAGGGAAGTCTGACTTACGAGCAGTACTTC. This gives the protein CASSQRQGSLTYEQYF.

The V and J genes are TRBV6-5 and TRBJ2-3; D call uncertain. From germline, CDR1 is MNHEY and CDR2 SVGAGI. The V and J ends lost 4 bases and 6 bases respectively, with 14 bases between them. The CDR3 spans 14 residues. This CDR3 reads CASSLRQLSDTQYF. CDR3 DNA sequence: TGTGCCAGCAGTTTACGCCAGCTTAGCGATACGCAGTATTTT.

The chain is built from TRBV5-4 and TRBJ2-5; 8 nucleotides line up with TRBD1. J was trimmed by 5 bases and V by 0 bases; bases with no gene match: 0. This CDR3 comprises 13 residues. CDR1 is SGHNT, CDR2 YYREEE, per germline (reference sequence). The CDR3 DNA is TGTGCCAGCAGCTTGGACAGGGGGGAGACCCAGTACTTC. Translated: CASSLDRGETQYF. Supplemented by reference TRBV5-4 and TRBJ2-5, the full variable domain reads ETGVTQSPTHLIKTRGQQVTLRCSSQSGHNTVSWYQQALGQGPQFIFQYYREEENGRGNFPPRFSGLQFPNYSSELNVNALELDDSALYLCASSLDRGETQYFGPGTRLLVL.

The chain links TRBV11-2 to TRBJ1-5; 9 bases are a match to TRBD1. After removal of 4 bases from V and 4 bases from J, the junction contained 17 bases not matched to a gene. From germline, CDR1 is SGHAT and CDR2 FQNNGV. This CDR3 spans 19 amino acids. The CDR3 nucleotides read TGTGCCAGCAGCTCCCTAGGAGGAACCGGGACAGGGTTTAATCAGCCCCAGCATTTT. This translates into CASSSLGGTGTGFNQPQHF.

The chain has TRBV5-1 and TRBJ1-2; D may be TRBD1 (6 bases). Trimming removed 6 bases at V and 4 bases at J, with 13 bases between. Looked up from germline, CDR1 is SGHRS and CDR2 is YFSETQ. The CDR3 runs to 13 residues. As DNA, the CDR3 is TGCGCCAGCACTGCAGGGGAAGGCTATGGCTACACCTTC. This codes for CASTAGEGYGYTF.

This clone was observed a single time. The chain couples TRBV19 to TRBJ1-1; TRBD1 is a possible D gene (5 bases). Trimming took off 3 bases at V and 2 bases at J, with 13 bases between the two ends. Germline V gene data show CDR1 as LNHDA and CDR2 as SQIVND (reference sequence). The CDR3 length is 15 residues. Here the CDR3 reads CASSMWGGTNTEAFF. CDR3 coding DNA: TGTGCCAGTAGTATGTGGGGGGGAACCAACACTGAAGCTTTCTTT.

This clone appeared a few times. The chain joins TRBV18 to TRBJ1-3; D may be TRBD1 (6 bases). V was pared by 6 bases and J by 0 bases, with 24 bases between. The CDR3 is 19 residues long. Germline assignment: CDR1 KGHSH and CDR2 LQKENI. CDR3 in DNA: TGTGCCAGCTCCCCCAGGCTAGCCGACAGGTCCTACTCTGGAAACACCATATATTTT. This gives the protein CASSPRLADRSYSGNTIYF.

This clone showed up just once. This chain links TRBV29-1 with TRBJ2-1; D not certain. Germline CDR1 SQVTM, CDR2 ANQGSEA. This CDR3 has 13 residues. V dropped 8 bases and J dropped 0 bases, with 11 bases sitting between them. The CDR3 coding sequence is TGCAGCCCGAGACTGAGCTCCTACAATGAGCAGTTCTTC. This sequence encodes CSPRLSSYNEQFF.

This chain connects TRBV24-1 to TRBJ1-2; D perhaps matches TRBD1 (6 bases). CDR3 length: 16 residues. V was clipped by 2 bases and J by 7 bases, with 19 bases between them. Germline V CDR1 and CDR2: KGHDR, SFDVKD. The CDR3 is CATSDSGASGTSGYTF. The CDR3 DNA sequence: TGTGCCACCAGTGATTCCGGGGCCTCAGGGACATCTGGCTACACCTTC.

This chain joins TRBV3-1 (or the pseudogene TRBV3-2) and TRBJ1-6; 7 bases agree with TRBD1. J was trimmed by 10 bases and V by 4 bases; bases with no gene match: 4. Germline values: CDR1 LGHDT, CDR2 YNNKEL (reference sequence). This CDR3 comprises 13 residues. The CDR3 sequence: CASSRTGQSPLHF. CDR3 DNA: TGTGCCAGCAGCCGGACAGGACAGTCACCCCTCCACTTT.

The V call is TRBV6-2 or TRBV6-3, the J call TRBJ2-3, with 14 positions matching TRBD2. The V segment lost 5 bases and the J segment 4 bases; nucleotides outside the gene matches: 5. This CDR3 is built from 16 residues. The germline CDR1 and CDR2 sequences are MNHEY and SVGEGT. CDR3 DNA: TGTGCCAGCAGTCAAGGACTAGCGGGAGGTTCAGATACGCAGTATTTT. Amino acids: CASSQGLAGGSDTQYF.

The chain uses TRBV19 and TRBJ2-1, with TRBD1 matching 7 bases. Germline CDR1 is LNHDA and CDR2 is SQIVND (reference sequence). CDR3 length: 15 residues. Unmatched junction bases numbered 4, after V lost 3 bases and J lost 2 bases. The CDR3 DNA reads TGTGCCAGTAGTATGGGGCAGGGGGCCTACAATGAGCAGTTCTTC. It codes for CASSMGQGAYNEQFF. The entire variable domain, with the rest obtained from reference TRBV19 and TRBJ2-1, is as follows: DGGITQSPKYLFRKEGQNVTLSCEQNLNHDAMYWYRQDPGQGLRLIYYSQIVNDFQKGDIAEGYSVSREKKESFPLTVTSAQKNPTAFYLCASSMGQGAYNEQFFGPGTRLTVL.

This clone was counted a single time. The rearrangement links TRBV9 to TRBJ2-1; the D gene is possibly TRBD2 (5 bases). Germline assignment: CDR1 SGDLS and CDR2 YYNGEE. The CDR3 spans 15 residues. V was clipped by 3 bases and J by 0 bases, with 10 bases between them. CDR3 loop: CASSATRFSYNEQFF. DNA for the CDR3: TGTGCCAGCAGCGCAACTAGGTTCTCCTACAATGAGCAGTTCTTC.

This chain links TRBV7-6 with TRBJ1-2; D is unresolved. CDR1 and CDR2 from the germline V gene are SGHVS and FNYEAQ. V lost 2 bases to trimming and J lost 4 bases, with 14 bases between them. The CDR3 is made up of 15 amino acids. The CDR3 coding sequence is TGTGCCAGCAGCTTATTATATGGACTTAGCTATGGCTACACCTTC. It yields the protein CASSLLYGLSYGYTF.